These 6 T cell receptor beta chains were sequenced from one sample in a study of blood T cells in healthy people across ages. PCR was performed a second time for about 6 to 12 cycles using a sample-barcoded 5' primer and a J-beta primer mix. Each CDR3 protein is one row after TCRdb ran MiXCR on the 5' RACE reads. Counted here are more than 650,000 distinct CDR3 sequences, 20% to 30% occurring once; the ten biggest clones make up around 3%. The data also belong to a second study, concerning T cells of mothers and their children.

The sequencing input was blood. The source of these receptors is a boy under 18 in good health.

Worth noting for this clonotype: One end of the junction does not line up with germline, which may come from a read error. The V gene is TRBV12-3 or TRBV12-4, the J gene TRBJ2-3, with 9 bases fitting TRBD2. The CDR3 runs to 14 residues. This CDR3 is CAGSPIAGADTQYF. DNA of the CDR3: TGTGCCGGCAGTCCCATAGCGGGGGCCGATACGCAGTATTTT.

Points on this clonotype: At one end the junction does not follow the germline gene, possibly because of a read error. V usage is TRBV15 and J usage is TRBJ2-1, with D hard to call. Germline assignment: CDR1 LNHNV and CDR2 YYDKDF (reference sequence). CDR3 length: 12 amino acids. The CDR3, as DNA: TGCGCCACCAGCTCCGGCCTGAAAGAGCAGTTCTTC. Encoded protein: CATSSGLKEQFF.

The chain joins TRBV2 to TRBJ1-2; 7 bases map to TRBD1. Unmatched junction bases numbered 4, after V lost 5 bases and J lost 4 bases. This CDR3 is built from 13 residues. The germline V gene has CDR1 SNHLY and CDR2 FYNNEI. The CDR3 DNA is TGTGCCAGCAGTACCGGACAGGCCTATGGCTACACCTTC. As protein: CASSTGQAYGYTF.

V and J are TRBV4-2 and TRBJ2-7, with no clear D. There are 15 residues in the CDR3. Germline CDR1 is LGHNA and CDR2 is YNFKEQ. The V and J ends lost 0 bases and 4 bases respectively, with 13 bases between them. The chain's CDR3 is CASSQELRGAYEQYF. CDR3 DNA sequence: TGTGCCAGCAGCCAAGAATTAAGAGGAGCGTACGAGCAGTACTTC.

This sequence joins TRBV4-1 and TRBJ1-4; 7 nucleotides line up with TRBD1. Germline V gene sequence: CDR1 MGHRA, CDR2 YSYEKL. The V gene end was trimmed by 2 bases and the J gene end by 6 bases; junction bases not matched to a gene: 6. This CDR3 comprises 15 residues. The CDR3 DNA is TGCGCCAGCAGCCAAACTGGAGGGGGCCATGAAAAACTGTTTTTT. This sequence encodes CASSQTGGGHEKLFF.

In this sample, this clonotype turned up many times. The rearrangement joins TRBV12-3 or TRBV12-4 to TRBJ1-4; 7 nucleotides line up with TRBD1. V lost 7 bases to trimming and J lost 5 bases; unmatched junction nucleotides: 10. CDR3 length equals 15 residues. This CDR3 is CASKDEGTENEKLFF. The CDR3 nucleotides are TGTGCCAGCAAAGATGAGGGGACAGAGAATGAAAAACTGTTTTTT.